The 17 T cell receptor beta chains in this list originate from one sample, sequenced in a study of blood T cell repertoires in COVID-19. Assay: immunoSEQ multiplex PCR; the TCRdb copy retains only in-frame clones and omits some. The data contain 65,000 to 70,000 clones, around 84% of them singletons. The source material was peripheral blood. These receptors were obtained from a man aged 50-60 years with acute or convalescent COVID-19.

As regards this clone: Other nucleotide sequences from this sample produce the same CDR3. The CDR3 loop reads CASSTLQGASYEQYF. For the CDR3, the DNA is TGTGCCAGTAGTACCCTACAGGGTGCCTCCTACGAGCAGTACTTC. The chain combines TRBV19 with TRBJ2-7; TRBD1 is a possible D gene (6 bases). The ends were cut back, 4 bases at V and 0 bases at J, with 13 bases in the middle. Germline CDR1 and CDR2: LNHDA and SQIVND (reference sequence). The CDR3 spans 15 residues. Full variable domain (missing parts from reference TRBV19 and TRBJ2-7): DGGITQSPKYLFRKEGQNVTLSCEQNLNHDAMYWYRQDPGQGLRLIYYSQIVNDFQKGDIAEGYSVSREKKESFPLTVTSAQKNPTAFYLCASSTLQGASYEQYFGPGTRLTVT.

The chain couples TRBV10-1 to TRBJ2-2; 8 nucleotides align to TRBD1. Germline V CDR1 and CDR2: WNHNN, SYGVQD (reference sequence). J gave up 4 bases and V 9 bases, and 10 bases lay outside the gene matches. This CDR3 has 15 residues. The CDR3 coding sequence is TGCGCCAGTAGCCCGGACAGGGCGAGCACCGGGGAGCTGTTTTTT. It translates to CASSPDRASTGELFF.

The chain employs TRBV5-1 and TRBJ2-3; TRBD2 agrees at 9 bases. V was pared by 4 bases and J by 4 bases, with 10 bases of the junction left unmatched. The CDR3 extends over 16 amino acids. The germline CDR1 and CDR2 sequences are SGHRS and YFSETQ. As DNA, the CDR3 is TGCGCCAGCAGCCAATCCCTAGCGGGGTTCGCAGATACGCAGTATTTT. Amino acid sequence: CASSQSLAGFADTQYF. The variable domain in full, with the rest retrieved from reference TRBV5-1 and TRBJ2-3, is KAGVTQTPRYLIKTRGQQVTLSCSPISGHRSVSWYQQTPGQGLQFLFEYFSETQRNKGNFPGRFSGRQFSNSRSEMNVSTLELGDSALYLCASSQSLAGFADTQYFGPGTRLTVL.

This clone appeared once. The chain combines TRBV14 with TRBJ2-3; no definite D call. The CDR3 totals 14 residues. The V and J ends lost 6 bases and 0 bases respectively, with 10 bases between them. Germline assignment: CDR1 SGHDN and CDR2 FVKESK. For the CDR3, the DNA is TGTGCCAGCAGGGGCCCCGTGAGCACAGATACGCAGTATTTT. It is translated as CASRGPVSTDTQYF. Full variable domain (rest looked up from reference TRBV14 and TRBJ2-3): EAGVTQFPSHSVIEKGQTVTLRCDPISGHDNLYWYRRVMGKEIKFLLHFVKESKQDESGMPNNRFLAERTGGTYSTLKVQPAELEDSGVYFCASRGPVSTDTQYFGPGTRLTVL.

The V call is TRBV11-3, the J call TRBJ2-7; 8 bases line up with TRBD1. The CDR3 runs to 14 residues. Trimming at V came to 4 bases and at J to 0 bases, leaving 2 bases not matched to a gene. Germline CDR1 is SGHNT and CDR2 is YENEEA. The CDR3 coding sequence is TGTGCCAGCAGCTACAGGGGGGTCTCCTACGAGCAGTACTTC. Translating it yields CASSYRGVSYEQYF.

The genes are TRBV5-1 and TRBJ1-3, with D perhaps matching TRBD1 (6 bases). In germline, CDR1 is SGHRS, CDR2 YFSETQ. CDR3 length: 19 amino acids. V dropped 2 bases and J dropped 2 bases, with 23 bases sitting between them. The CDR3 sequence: CASSFYLPHLDRPGNTIYF. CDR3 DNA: TGCGCCAGCAGCTTTTATTTGCCTCACCTGGACAGACCTGGAAACACCATATATTTT.

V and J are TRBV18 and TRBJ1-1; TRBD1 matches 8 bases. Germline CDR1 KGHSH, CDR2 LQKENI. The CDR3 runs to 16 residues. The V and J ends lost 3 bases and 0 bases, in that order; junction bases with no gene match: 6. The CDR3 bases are TGTGCCAGCTCACCTATGACAGGGGCCATGAACACTGAAGCTTTCTTT. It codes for CASSPMTGAMNTEAFF.

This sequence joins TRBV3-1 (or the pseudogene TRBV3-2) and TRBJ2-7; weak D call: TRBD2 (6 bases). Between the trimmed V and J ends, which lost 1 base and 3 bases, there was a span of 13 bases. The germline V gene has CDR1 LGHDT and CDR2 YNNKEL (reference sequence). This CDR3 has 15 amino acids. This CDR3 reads CASSQGGFGGYEQYF. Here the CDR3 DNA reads TGTGCCAGCAGCCAAGGGGGTTTCGGGGGCTACGAGCAGTACTTC.

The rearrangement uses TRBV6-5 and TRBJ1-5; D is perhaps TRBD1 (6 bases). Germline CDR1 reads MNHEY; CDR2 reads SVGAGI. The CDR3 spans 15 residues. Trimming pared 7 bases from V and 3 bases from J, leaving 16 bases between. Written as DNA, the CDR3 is TGTGCCAGCAAAGGGGCAGGGGTCATCAATCAGCCCCAGCATTTT. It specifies CASKGAGVINQPQHF.

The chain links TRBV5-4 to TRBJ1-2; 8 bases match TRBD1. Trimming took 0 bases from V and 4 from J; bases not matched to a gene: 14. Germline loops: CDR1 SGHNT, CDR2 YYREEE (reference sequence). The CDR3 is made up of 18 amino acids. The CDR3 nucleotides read TGTGCCAGCAGCTTGGGGCAGGGGGCTCTGCCTGCAGGCTATGGCTACACCTTC. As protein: CASSLGQGALPAGYGYTF. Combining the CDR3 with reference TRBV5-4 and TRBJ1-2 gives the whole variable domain ETGVTQSPTHLIKTRGQQVTLRCSSQSGHNTVSWYQQALGQGPQFIFQYYREEENGRGNFPPRFSGLQFPNYSSELNVNALELDDSALYLCASSLGQGALPAGYGYTFGSGTRLTVV.

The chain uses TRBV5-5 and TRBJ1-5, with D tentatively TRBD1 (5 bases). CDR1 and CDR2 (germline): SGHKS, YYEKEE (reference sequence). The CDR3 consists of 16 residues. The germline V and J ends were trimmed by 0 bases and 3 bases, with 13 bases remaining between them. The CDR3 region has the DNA TGTGCCAGCAGCTTGGACGCCAGGGTCCACAATCAGCCCCAGCATTTT. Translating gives CASSLDARVHNQPQHF.

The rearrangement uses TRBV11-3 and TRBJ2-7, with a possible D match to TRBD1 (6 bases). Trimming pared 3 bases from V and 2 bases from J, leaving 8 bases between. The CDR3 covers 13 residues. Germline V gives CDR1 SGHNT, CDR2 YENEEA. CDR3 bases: TGTGCCAGCAGCTTTGGGGGCCCCTACGAGCAGTACTTC. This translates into CASSFGGPYEQYF. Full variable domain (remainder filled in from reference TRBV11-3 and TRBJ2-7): EAGVVQSPRYKIIEKKQPVAFWCNPISGHNTLYWYLQNLGQGPELLIRYENEEAVDDSQLPKDRFSAERLKGVDSTLKIQPAELGDSAVYLCASSFGGPYEQYFGPGTRLTVT.

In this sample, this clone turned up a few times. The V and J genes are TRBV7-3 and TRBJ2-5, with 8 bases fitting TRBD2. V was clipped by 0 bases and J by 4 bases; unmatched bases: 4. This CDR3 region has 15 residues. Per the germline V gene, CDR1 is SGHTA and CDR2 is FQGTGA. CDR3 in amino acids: CASSLTRTSPETQYF. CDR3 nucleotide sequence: TGTGCCAGCAGCTTAACGAGGACTAGCCCAGAGACCCAGTACTTC.

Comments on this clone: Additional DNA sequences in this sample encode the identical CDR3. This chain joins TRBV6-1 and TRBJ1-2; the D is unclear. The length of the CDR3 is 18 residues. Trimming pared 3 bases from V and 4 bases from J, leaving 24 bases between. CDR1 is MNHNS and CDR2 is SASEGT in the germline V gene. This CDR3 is CASSETDRSAPSSYGYTF. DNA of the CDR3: TGTGCCAGCAGTGAGACTGACCGCTCGGCGCCCAGCAGCTATGGCTACACCTTC.

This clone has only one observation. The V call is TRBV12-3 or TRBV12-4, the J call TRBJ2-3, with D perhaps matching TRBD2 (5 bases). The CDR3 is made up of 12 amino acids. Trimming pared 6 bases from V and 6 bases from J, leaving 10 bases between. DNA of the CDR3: TGTGCCAGCAGCTTTACTAGTGATACGCAGTATTTT. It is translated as CASSFTSDTQYF.

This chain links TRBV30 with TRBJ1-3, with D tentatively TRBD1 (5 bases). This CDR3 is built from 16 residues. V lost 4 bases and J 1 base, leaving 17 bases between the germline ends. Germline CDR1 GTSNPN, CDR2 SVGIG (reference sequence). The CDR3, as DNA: TGTGCCTGGAACCGCCGTACAGGATTATCTGGAAACACCATATATTTT. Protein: CAWNRRTGLSGNTIYF.

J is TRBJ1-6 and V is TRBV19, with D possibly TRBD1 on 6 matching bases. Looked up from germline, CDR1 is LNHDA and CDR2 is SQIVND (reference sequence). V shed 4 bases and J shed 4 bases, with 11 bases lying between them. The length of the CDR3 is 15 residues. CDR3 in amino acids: CASSTGVAYNSPLHF. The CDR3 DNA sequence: TGTGCCAGTAGTACAGGGGTCGCATATAATTCACCCCTCCACTTT.